This paragraph reports one T cell receptor beta chain. This clonotype was recorded at least ten times. No antigen is known for it. Base qualities are not recorded, but no much larger clone differs from it by a single base. Sequenced using an Illumina HiSeq 1500. Using fastp trimming at Q25 and MiXCR clonotype assembly, TCRdb reanalyzed the public sequencing data and kept in-frame beta chains. Each CDR3 protein gets just one entry, which takes the most common genes and DNA from the rows behind it. Recorded for this sample are about 310,000 distinct CDR3 sequences; roughly 25% of them occurred a single time. Of the sample, about an eighth is held by the ten largest clones. CDR1 and CDR2 were assigned from the germline V gene as LGHNT and FRNRAP. V and J lose 5 bases and 2 bases, and a span of 5 bases separates them. From its cysteine to its phenylalanine, the CDR3 spans 12 amino acids. Only the CDR3 portion is preserved as DNA: 36 bases, with reading frame beginning at the first base.

The entry originates in a study of T cell repertoires in cytomegalovirus infection (dated by TCRdb to about 2019). Turning to the overall study: Alongside well-studied HLA-B-restricted epitopes, the peptide stimulations were aimed at recently identified HLA-C-restricted CMV epitopes, whose presentation resists viral immunomodulation. The HLA type of each donor mattered for the analysis, because public TCR beta signatures pointed to carriage of CMV infection along with the matching HLA type.

The sample's treatment or condition label is to be understood as: in vitro stimulation with specific CMV peptide epitopes to enrich CMV-specific T cells. Study-wide findings and limitations: In both this cohort and an independent roughly 330-donor cohort, the cumulative frequency of public TCR beta family members distinguished carriers of CMV infection plus the relevant HLA type. In the ex vivo response, HLA-C-restricted CMV-specific TCR beta clonotypes were dominant, and in two of eight donors the single most frequent clonotype came from this HLA-C-restricted group.

Recombination joined TRBV12-5 with TRBJ2-3, with no confident D gene call. Sequenced material: cultured PBMCs, taken from culture after CMV antigen stimulation. This receptor was identified in a human donor in good health (CMV status not recorded). Some clones in this sample may be carry-over from other donors' samples. The DNA reads as follows: TGTGCTAGTGGTCCCTCCACAGATACGCAGTATTTT. This encodes CASGPSTDTQYF.